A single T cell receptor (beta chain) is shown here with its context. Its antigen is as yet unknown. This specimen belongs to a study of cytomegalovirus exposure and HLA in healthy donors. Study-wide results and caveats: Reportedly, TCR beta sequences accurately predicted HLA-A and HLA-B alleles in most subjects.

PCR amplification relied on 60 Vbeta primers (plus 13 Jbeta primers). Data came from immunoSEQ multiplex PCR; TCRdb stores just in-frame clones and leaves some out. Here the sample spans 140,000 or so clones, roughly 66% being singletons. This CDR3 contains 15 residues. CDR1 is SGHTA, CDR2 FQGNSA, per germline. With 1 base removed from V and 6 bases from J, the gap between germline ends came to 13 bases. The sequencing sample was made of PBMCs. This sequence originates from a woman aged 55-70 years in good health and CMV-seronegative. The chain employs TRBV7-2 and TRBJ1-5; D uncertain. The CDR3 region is CASSLDASGTQPQHF. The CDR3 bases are TGTGCCAGCAGCTTAGACGCGTCAGGTACTCAGCCCCAGCATTTT.